The clone carrying this T cell receptor beta chain was detected ten times or more. The antigen remains unidentified. In TCRdb, the 5' RACE reads were re-called with MiXCR into one record per CDR3 protein. The data show roughly 32,000 distinct CDR3 sequences, 4.4% seen once. This sample was included in a study of T cells after yellow fever vaccination. Looking at the study overall: Fractions with few cells were prepared using SMART-Seq v4 Ultra Low Input. Study-wide results and limits: CD4 and CD8 compartments shared a small share of clonotypes. Boosting was followed by the reappearance of most primary-vaccination clones (about 97% CD4, about 89% CD8).

Germline V gene lookup returns CDR1 LNHNV and CDR2 YYDKDF (reference sequence). J gave up 2 bases and V 5 bases, and 8 bases lay outside the gene matches. CDR3 length equals 16 residues. This specimen was CD8+ T cells sorted from PBMCs, taken 5 days after the yellow fever booster vaccination. This TCR was recovered from a man aged 25-40 years who received the YFV17D yellow fever vaccine. This sequence joins TRBV15 and TRBJ2-1; 8 bases agree with TRBD1. The CDR3 DNA reads as TGTGCCACCAGCTCCATGGACAGGGATGCCTACAATGAGCAGTTCTTC. Translating it yields CATSSMDRDAYNEQFF.